The 24 T cell receptor beta chains presented below share a single source sample, sequenced in a study of blood T cell repertoires in COVID-19. Data came from immunoSEQ multiplex PCR; TCRdb stores just in-frame clones and leaves some out. This sample has under 45,000 clones; roughly 87% occur once, and the top ten carry roughly 4.5%. The specimen was peripheral blood. Every receptor here comes from a man in his sixties with acute or convalescent COVID-19.

DNA for the CDR3: TGTGCCTGGAGTGCCCTGGGAGCGGTCCAAGAGACCCAGTACTTC. Protein sequence: CAWSALGAVQETQYF. The rearrangement links TRBV30 to TRBJ2-5, with D possibly TRBD2 on 5 matching bases. The CDR3 covers 15 residues. The V end lost 1 base, the J end lost 1 base, and 13 bases lay between the germline ends. Per the germline V gene, CDR1 is GTSNPN and CDR2 is SVGIG (reference sequence).

The gene calls are TRBV27 and TRBJ1-2, with TRBD1 matching 10 bases. Germline V lookup: CDR1 MNHEY, CDR2 SMNVEV (reference sequence). The ends lost 6 bases at V and 6 bases at J; junction bases unmatched: 1. This CDR3 comprises 12 residues. CDR3 DNA: TGTGCCAGCAGGACAGGGGGCAATGGCTACACCTTC. Its protein product is CASRTGGNGYTF.

The chain couples TRBV7-3 to TRBJ2-6; 8 nucleotides match TRBD2. The CDR3 length is 18 residues. V gave up 0 bases and J gave up 4 bases; unmatched junction bases: 8. Per germline, CDR1 SGHTA and CDR2 FQGTGA. In DNA form, the CDR3 reads TGTGCCAGCAGCTTAACGGGCGGGGGGCCCTCGGGGGCCAACGTCCTGACTTTC. Encoded protein: CASSLTGGGPSGANVLTF.

This chain uses TRBV30 with TRBJ1-1; D gene ambiguous. Germline assignment: CDR1 GTSNPN and CDR2 SVGIG (reference sequence). The CDR3 contains 12 residues. V lost 2 bases and J 11 bases, leaving 15 bases between the germline ends. This CDR3 reads CAWSSDFLGAFF. The CDR3 DNA follows: TGTGCCTGGAGTTCGGACTTTTTGGGGGCTTTCTTT. The full variable domain, rest sourced from reference TRBV30 and TRBJ1-1, is SQTIHQWPATLVQPVGSPLSLECTVEGTSNPNLYWYRQAAGRGLQLLFYSVGIGQISSEVPQNLSASRPQDRQFILSSKKLLLSDSGFYLCAWSSDFLGAFFGQGTRLTVV.

The chain carries TRBV12-3 or TRBV12-4 and TRBJ1-5; D gene uncertain. CDR3 size: 13 residues. Trimming removed 4 bases from V and 10 bases from J, with 14 bases in between. The CDR3 region has the DNA TGTGCCAGCAGTTCCAGCCTCACGGGACCCCAGCATTTT. Translation: CASSSSLTGPQHF.

For the CDR3, the DNA is TGTGCCAGCACCGGAAGCGGGGGCGCGGGCGGGGAGCTGTTTTTT. This codes for CASTGSGGAGGELFF. The chain joins TRBV27 to TRBJ2-2, with 8 bases identical to TRBD2. The CDR3 is 15 residues long. CDR1 is MNHEY, CDR2 SMNVEV, per germline (reference sequence). V was clipped by 7 bases and J by 7 bases; unmatched bases: 11.

The chain uses TRBV5-1 and TRBJ1-2; D is perhaps TRBD1 (5 bases). Per the germline V gene, CDR1 is SGHRS and CDR2 is YFSETQ. V was shortened by 0 bases and J by 2 bases, with 8 bases between the two germline ends. This CDR3 comprises 14 residues. The CDR3 loop is CASSLESGNYGYTF. DNA for the CDR3: TGCGCCAGCAGCTTGGAGTCAGGGAACTATGGCTACACCTTC.

This clone was seen once. The chain links TRBV6-5 to TRBJ1-2; D uncertain. Trimming took 7 bases from V and 2 from J, leaving 14 bases between them. Looked up from germline, CDR1 is MNHEY and CDR2 is SVGAGI. CDR3 size: 14 residues. The CDR3 loop is CASTSTRENYGYTF. CDR3 sequence (DNA): TGTGCCAGCACCTCGACCCGGGAGAACTATGGCTACACCTTC.

V gene TRBV10-2 combines with J gene TRBJ1-1; D is unresolved. Germline V CDR1 and CDR2: WSHSY, SAAADI. V was cut by 6 bases and J by 4 bases, with 15 bases left in between. This CDR3 contains 14 residues. The CDR3 DNA reads TGCGCCAGCAGGGAGGCGGGTACGGGCACTGAAGCTTTCTTT. Translating gives CASREAGTGTEAFF.

This chain connects TRBV6-5 to TRBJ2-7; D might be TRBD1 (5 bases). The CDR3 runs to 14 residues. The germline gives CDR1 MNHEY, CDR2 SVGAGI. The V end was cut by 6 bases, the J end by 4 bases, with 16 bases between. The CDR3 bases are TGTGCCAGCAGACACCCGACAGAGGATTACGAGCAGTACTTC. Translation gives CASRHPTEDYEQYF.

The chain links TRBV12-5 to TRBJ1-1; the D gene is possibly TRBD1 (6 bases). Per germline, CDR1 LGHNT and CDR2 FRNRAP. V was trimmed by 0 bases and J by 11 bases, leaving 16 bases between them. This CDR3 is built from 14 residues. The CDR3: CASGLVAQGKEAFF. In DNA, the CDR3 is TGTGCTAGTGGTTTGGTTGCACAGGGTAAAGAGGCTTTCTTT.

The chain joins TRBV18 to TRBJ1-1; 9 bases align to TRBD1. Trimming cost V 1 base and J 5 bases; bases outside gene matches: 2. Germline CDR1 KGHSH, CDR2 LQKENI. CDR3 size: 14 residues. The CDR3 loop reads CASSPLQGATEAFF. The CDR3 nucleotides are TGTGCCAGCTCACCACTACAGGGGGCGACTGAAGCTTTCTTT.

The CDR3 sequence: CSVEGMGRAYGYTF. Written as DNA, the CDR3 is TGCAGCGTTGAAGGGATGGGCAGGGCATATGGCTACACCTTC. This rearrangement joins TRBV29-1 to TRBJ1-2; tentative D call: TRBD1 (5 bases). With 1 base removed from V and 5 bases from J, the gap between germline ends came to 14 bases. The CDR3 contains 14 residues. CDR1 and CDR2 from the germline V gene are SQVTM and ANQGSEA.

This clone was picked up one time. The CDR3 spells CASSDHRVQGNTEAFF. The CDR3 DNA reads TGTGCCAGCAGTGACCACAGGGTTCAGGGAAACACTGAAGCTTTCTTT. This chain connects TRBV6-1 to TRBJ1-1; maybe TRBD1 (6 bases). The CDR3 sequence is 16 residues long. V lost 3 bases to trimming and J lost 2 bases, with 16 bases between them. From germline, CDR1 is MNHNS and CDR2 SASEGT.

The chain is built from TRBV5-1 and TRBJ2-2, with TRBD1 as a possible D gene (6 bases). This CDR3 has 13 residues. V lost 5 bases and J lost 6, with 11 bases in between. Per the germline V gene, CDR1 is SGHRS and CDR2 is YFSETQ. The CDR3 sequence: CASSYRVSGELFF. The CDR3 DNA sequence: TGCGCCAGCAGTTACAGGGTGTCCGGGGAGCTGTTTTTT.

V is TRBV7-6 and J is TRBJ2-3; D is uncertain. The CDR3 loop spans 11 amino acids. V was trimmed by 4 bases and J by 5 bases, leaving 4 bases between them. Per the germline V gene, CDR1 is SGHVS and CDR2 is FNYEAQ. The CDR3 here is CASSSQDTQYF. CDR3 DNA sequence: TGTGCCAGCAGCTCCCAAGATACGCAGTATTTT.

This clone showed up just once. The rearrangement links TRBV5-1 to TRBJ2-1; 14 bases are shared with TRBD2. The germline V gene encodes CDR1 SGHRS and CDR2 YFSETQ. This CDR3 contains 19 residues. J gave up 2 bases and V 0 bases, and 7 bases lay outside the gene matches. The DNA of the CDR3 is TGCGCCAGCAGCTTGGAGACTAGCGGGGGGGCCGGTCCCTACAATGAGCAGTTCTTC. Translation gives CASSLETSGGAGPYNEQFF.

This chain links TRBV18 with TRBJ2-2, with 9 bases fitting TRBD2. Germline loops: CDR1 KGHSH, CDR2 LQKENI. The CDR3 consists of 15 residues. V lost 6 bases, J lost 6 bases, and 8 bases stayed unmatched. The CDR3 protein is CASSQGLATAGELFF. The CDR3 coding sequence is TGTGCCAGCTCCCAAGGACTAGCGACGGCCGGGGAGCTGTTTTTT.

The V gene is TRBV18, the J gene TRBJ2-7; D gene ambiguous. V was cut by 6 bases and J by 9 bases, with 30 bases left in between. This CDR3 spans 17 amino acids. Looked up from germline, CDR1 is KGHSH and CDR2 is LQKENI. As DNA, the CDR3 is TGTGCCAGCTCCCCCATTACGGCTCAGGTGCGTCGAGTCGGGCAGTACTTC. It translates to CASSPITAQVRRVGQYF.

CDR3 sequence (DNA): TGTGCCAGCTCGGACAGCAACTATGGCTACACCTTC. Translated, it gives CASSDSNYGYTF. This rearrangement joins TRBV27 to TRBJ1-2; maybe TRBD1 (6 bases). The CDR3 totals 12 residues. Per the germline V gene, CDR1 is MNHEY and CDR2 is SMNVEV (reference sequence). Trimming cost V 8 bases and J 2 bases, with 9 bases left between them.

The chain recombines TRBV2 with TRBJ1-4; TRBD1 is a possible D gene (5 bases). This CDR3 contains 13 residues. With 7 bases removed from V and 8 bases from J, the gap between germline ends came to 14 bases. From germline, CDR1 is SNHLY and CDR2 FYNNEI. The CDR3 reads CASNLGEGEKLFF. The CDR3 DNA is TGTGCCAGCAACCTAGGGGAGGGGGAAAAACTGTTTTTT.

This clone was seen once. The chain employs TRBV11-2 and TRBJ1-2; TRBD1 agrees at 8 bases. The germline CDR1 and CDR2 sequences are SGHAT and FQNNGV. J gave up 4 bases and V 4 bases, and 5 bases lay outside the gene matches. CDR3 length equals 14 residues. CDR3 residues: CASSSLDRGYGYTF. CDR3 nucleotide sequence: TGTGCCAGCAGCTCGTTAGACAGGGGCTATGGCTACACCTTC. Full variable domain (outside the CDR3, taken from reference TRBV11-2 and TRBJ1-2): EAGVAQSPRYKIIEKRQSVAFWCNPISGHATLYWYQQILGQGPKLLIQFQNNGVVDDSQLPKDRFSAERLKGVDSTLKIQPAKLEDSAVYLCASSSLDRGYGYTFGSGTRLTVV.

This clone occurred once. This sequence joins TRBV5-1 and TRBJ1-1; 9 bases are shared with TRBD1. The CDR3 is 17 residues long. V was clipped by 3 bases and J by 6 bases; unmatched bases: 15. Germline V lookup: CDR1 SGHRS, CDR2 YFSETQ. CDR3 nucleotides: TGCGCCAGCAGCTCGGGGGTTGACAGGGGGGCTGGCGCTGAAGCTTTCTTT. This translates into CASSSGVDRGAGAEAFF.

The chain employs TRBV9 and TRBJ1-6; 9 nucleotides agree with TRBD1. Per the germline V gene, CDR1 is SGDLS and CDR2 is YYNGEE. The CDR3 is 15 amino acids. The junction had 6 bases not matched to a gene; V was cut back by 3 bases and J by 8 bases. The CDR3 sequence: CASSERQGVYSPLHF. DNA of the CDR3: TGTGCCAGCAGCGAGCGACAGGGGGTATATTCACCCCTCCACTTT.